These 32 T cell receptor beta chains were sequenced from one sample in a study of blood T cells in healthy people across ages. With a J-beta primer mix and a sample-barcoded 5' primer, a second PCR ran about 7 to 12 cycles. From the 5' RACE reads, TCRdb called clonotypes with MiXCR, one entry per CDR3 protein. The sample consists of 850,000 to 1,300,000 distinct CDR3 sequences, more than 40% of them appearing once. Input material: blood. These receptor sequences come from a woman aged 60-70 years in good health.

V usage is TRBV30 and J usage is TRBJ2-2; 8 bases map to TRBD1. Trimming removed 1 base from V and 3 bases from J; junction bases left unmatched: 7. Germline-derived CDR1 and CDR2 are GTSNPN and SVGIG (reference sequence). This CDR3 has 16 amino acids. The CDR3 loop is CAWSGDRPEDTGELFF. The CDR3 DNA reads TGTGCCTGGAGTGGGGACAGGCCCGAAGACACCGGGGAGCTGTTTTTT.

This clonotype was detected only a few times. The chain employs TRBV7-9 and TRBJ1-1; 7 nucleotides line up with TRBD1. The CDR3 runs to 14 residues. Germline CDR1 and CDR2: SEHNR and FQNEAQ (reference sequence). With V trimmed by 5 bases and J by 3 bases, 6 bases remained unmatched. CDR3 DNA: TGTGCCAGCAGCACCTACAGGGGTGACACTGAAGCTTTCTTT. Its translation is CASSTYRGDTEAFF.

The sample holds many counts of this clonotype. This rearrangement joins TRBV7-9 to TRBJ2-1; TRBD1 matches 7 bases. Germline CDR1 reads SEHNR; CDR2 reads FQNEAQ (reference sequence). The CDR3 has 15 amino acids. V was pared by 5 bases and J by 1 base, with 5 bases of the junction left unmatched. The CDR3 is CASSTRQGSYNEQFF. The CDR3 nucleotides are TGTGCCAGCAGCACAAGACAGGGTTCCTACAATGAGCAGTTCTTC.

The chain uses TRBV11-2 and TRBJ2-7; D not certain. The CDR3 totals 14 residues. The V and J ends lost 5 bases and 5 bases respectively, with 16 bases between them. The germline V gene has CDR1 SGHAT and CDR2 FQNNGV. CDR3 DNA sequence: TGTGCCAGCAGCGCTGTTAGTGCAATCGACGAGCAGTACTTC. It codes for CASSAVSAIDEQYF. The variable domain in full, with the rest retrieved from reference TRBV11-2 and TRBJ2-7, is EAGVAQSPRYKIIEKRQSVAFWCNPISGHATLYWYQQILGQGPKLLIQFQNNGVVDDSQLPKDRFSAERLKGVDSTLKIQPAKLEDSAVYLCASSAVSAIDEQYFGPGTRLTVT.

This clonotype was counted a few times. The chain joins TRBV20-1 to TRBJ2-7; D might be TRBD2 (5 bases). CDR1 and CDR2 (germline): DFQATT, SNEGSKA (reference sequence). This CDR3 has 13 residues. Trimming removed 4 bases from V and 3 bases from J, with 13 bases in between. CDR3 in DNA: TGCAGTGCTAAGGGAGCTACGGACTACGAGCAGTACTTC. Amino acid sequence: CSAKGATDYEQYF.

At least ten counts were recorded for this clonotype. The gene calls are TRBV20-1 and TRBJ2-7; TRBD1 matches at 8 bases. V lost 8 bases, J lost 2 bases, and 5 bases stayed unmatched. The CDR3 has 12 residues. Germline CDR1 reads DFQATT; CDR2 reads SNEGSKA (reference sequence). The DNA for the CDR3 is TGCAGTCAAGGACAGGGCGCCTACGAGCAGTACTTC. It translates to CSQGQGAYEQYF.

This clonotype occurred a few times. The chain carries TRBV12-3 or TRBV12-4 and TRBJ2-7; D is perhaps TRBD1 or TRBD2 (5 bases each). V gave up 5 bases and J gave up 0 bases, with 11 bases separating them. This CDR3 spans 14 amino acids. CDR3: CASSTAGSSYEQYF. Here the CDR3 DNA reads TGTGCCAGCAGTACGGCAGGGAGCTCCTACGAGCAGTACTTC.

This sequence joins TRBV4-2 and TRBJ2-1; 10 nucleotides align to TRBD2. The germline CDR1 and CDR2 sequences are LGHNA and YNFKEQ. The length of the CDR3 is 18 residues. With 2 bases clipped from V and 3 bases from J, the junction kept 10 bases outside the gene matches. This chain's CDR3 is CASSQSLAGVGNYNEQFF. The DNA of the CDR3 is TGTGCCAGCAGCCAATCTCTAGCGGGAGTGGGCAACTACAATGAGCAGTTCTTC.

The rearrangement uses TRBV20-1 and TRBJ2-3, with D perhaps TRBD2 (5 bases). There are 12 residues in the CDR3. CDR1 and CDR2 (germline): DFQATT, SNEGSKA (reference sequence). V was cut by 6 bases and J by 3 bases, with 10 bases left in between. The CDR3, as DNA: TGCAGTGCCCTACCGGGGACAGATACGCAGTATTTT. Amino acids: CSALPGTDTQYF.

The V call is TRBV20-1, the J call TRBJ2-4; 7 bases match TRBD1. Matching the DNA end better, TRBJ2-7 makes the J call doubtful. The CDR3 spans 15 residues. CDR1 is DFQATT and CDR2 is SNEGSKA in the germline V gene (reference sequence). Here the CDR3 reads CSARDRDRKSYEQYF. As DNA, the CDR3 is TGCAGTGCTAGAGACCGGGACAGAAAGTCCTACGAGCAGTACTTC.

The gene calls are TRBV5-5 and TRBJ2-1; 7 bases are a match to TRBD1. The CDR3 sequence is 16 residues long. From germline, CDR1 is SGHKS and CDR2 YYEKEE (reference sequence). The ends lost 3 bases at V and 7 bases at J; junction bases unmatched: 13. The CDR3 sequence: CASSWNRGFELNEQFF. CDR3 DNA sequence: TGTGCCAGCAGCTGGAACAGGGGATTCGAGTTGAATGAGCAGTTCTTC.

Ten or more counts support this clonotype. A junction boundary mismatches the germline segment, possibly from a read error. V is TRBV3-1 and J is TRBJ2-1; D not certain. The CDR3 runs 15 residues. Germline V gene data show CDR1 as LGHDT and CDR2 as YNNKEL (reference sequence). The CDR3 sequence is CASSQDNRKLNEQFF. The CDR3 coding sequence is TGTGCCAGCAGTCAAGATAATCGAAAACTCAATGAGCAGTTCTTC.

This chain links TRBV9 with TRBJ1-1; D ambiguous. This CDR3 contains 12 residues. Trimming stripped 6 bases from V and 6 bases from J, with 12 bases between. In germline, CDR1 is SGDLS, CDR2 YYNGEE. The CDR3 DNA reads TGTGCCAGCACTACAGTATTTCCTGAAGCTTTCTTT. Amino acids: CASTTVFPEAFF.

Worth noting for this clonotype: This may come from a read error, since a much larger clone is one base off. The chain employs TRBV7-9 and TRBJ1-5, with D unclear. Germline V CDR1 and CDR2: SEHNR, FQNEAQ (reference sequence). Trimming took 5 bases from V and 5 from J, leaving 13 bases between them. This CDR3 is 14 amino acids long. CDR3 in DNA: TGTGCCAGCAGCCATGACGGATACGATCAGCCCCAGCATTTT. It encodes CASSHDGYDQPQHF.

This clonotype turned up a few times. The CDR3 sequence is CASSLGAREGEETQYF. The CDR3 DNA is TGTGCCAGCAGCTTAGGGGCCCGGGAGGGAGAAGAGACCCAGTACTTC. V is TRBV7-2 and J is TRBJ2-5, with TRBD2 matching 8 bases. Germline CDR1 is SGHTA and CDR2 is FQGNSA. V dropped 1 base and J dropped 3; count of bases not matched to a gene: 7. The CDR3 is made up of 16 amino acids. The whole variable domain, remainder taken from reference TRBV7-2 and TRBJ2-5, is GAGVSQSPSNKVTEKGKDVELRCDPISGHTALYWYRQSLGQGLEFLIYFQGNSAPDKSGLPSDRFSAERTGGSVSTLTIQRTQQEDSAVYLCASSLGAREGEETQYFGPGTRLLVL.

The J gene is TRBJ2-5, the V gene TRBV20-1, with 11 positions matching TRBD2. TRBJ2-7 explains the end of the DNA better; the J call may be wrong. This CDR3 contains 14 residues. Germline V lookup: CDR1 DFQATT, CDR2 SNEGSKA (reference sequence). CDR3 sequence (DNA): TGCAGTGCTCTTAGCGGGAGGGCTTACTGCGAGCAGTACTTC. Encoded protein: CSALSGRAYCEQYF.

The CDR3 here is CASSGITANSPLHF. The CDR3 nucleotides are TGTGCCAGCAGCGGAATTACAGCGAACTCACCCCTCCACTTT. V gene TRBV11-2 combines with J gene TRBJ1-6; D is undetermined. CDR1 is SGHAT, CDR2 FQNNGV, per germline. Trimming removed 5 bases from V and 10 bases from J, with 15 bases in between. The CDR3 is 14 residues long.

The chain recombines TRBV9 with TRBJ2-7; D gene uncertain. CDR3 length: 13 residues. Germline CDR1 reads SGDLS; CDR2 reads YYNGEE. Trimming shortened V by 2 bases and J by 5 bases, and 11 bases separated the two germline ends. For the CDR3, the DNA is TGTGCCAGCAGCGTGAGCTCAGGTCACGAGCAGTACTTC. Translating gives CASSVSSGHEQYF.

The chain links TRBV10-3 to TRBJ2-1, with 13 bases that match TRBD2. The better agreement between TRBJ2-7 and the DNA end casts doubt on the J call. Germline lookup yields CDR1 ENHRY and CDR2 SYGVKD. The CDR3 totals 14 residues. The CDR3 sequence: CAISGGLAGNEQYF. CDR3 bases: TGTGCCATCAGTGGGGGACTAGCGGGAAATGAGCAGTACTTC.

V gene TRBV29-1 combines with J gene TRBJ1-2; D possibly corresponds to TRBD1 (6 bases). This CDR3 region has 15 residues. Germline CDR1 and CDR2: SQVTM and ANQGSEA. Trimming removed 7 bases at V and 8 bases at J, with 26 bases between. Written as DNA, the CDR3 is TGCAGCGCCAGCCCAGACAGGTCCCGTAAGGGGGGCTACACCTTC. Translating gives CSASPDRSRKGGYTF.

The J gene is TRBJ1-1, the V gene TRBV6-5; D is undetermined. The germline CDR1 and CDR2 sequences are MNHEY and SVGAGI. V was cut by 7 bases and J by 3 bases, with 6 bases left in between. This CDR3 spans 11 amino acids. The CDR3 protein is CASKMDTEAFF. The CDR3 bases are TGTGCCAGCAAAATGGACACTGAAGCTTTCTTT.

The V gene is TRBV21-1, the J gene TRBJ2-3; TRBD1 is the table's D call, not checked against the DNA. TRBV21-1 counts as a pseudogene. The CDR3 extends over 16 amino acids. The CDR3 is CASNLGQFPSTDTQYF. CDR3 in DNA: TGTGCCAGCAATTTAGGACAATTCCCTAGCACAGATACGCAGTATTTT.

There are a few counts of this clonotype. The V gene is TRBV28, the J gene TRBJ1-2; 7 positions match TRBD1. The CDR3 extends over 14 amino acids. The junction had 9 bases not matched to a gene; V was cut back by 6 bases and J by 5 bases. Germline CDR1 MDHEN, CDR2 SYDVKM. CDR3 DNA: TGTGCCAGCAGGTTCCCGGGACAGCGGTATGGCTACACCTTC. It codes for CASRFPGQRYGYTF.

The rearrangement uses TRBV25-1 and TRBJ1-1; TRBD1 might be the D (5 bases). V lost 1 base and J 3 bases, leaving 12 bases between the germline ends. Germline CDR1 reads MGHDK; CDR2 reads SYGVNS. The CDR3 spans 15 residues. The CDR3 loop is CASSESWGRDTEAFF. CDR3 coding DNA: TGTGCCAGCAGTGAATCCTGGGGCAGGGACACTGAAGCTTTCTTT.

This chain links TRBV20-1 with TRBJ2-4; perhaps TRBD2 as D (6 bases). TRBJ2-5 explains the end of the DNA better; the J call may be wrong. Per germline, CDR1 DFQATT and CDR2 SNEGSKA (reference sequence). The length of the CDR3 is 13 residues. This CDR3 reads CSAPETSQETQYF. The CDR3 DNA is TGCAGTGCTCCGGAGACTAGCCAAGAGACCCAGTACTTC.

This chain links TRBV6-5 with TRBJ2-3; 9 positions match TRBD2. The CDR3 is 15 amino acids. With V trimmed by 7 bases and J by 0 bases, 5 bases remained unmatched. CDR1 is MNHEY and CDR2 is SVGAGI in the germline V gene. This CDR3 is CASTLTSGSTDTQYF. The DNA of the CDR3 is TGTGCCAGCACCCTGACTAGCGGAAGCACAGATACGCAGTATTTT.

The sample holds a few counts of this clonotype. DNA of the CDR3: TGCAGTGCTAGCCGGGGGGGCGTCTACGAGCAGTACTTC. It specifies CSASRGGVYEQYF. The chain is built from TRBV20-1 and TRBJ2-7; 8 nucleotides match TRBD2. CDR3 length: 13 residues. Germline V lookup: CDR1 DFQATT, CDR2 SNEGSKA (reference sequence). V dropped 3 bases and J dropped 3; count of bases not matched to a gene: 4.

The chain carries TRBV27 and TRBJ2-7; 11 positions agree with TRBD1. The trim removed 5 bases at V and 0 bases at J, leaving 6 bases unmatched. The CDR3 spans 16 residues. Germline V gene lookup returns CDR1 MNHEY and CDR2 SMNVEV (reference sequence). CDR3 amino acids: CASSPAGTGGSYEQYF. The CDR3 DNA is TGTGCCAGCAGTCCTGCCGGGACAGGGGGCTCCTACGAGCAGTACTTC.

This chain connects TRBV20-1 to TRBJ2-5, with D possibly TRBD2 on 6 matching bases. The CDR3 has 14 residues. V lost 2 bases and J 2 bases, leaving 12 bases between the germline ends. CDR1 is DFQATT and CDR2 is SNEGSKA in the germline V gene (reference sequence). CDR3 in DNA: TGCAGTGCTAGAACGGCGGGGTTACAAGAGACCCAGTACTTC. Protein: CSARTAGLQETQYF.

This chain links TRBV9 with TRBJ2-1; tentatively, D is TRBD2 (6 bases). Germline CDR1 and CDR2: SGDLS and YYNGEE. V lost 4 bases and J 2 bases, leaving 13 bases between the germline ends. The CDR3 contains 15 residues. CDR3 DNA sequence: TGTGCCAGCAGCCAGACGGGAGCACCCTACAATGAGCAGTTCTTC. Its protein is CASSQTGAPYNEQFF.

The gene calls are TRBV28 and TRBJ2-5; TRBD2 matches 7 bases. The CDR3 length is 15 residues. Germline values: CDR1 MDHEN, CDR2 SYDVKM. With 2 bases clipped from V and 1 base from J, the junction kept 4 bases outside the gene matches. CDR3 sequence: CASSLIGTTQETQYF. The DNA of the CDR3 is TGTGCCAGCAGTTTAATAGGGACTACCCAAGAGACCCAGTACTTC.

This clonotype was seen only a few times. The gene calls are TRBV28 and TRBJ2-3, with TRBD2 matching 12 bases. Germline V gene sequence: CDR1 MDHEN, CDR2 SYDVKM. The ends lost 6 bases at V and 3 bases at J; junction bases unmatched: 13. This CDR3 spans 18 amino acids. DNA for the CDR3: TGTGCCAGCAGGCCCCGCGCGACTAGCGGGAGTCTGACAGATACGCAGTATTTT. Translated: CASRPRATSGSLTDTQYF.